A selection of T cell receptor beta chains follows, all from one sample in a study of blood T cells in healthy people across ages. TCRdb independently ran MiXCR on the 5' RACE reads; one entry per CDR3 protein. The sample yields 780,000 or so distinct CDR3 sequences, 25% seen once. These data also featured in a second study, about T cells of mothers and their children.

The sequencing sample was made of blood. These receptors all come from a boy aged 10-17 years in good health. Each CDR3 is given with its conserved first and last residue. A D gene is named only where the DNA matches it firmly. Expanded clones get a size class; other rows say once, few or many, or leave the size out.

abundance	v_gene	d_gene	j_gene	CDR3nt	CDR3aa
.	TRBV6-5	.	TRBJ2-1	TGTGCCAGCAGCAGCATAGATGAGCAGTTCTTC	CASSSIDEQFF
few	TRBV4-3	.	TRBJ2-5	TGCGCCAGCAGCCAAGAGAACGACGGCCAAGAGACCCAGTACTTC	CASSQENDGQETQYF
few	TRBV7-3	.	TRBJ1-4	TGTGCCAGCAGCCTACAGGGCATAGCTAATGAAAAACCGTTTTTT	CASSLQGIANEKPFF
.	TRBV6-5	TRBD1	TRBJ2-7	TGTGCCAGCAGTTACTCGACAGGGGGCTCCTACGAGCAGTACTTC	CASSYSTGGSYEQYF
.	TRBV2	.	TRBJ2-5	TGTGCCAGCACCACCATGGGGGAGCAGTACTTC	CASTTMGEQYF
few	TRBV24-1	TRBD2	TRBJ2-3	TGTGCCACCAGTCCCGGCGGGAGTAAGACAGATACGCAGTATTTT	CATSPGGSKTDTQYF
few	TRBV4-2	.	TRBJ2-1	TGTGCCAGCAGCCAACCCCCCCTAGGGGGGTACCACAATGAGCAGTTCTTC	CASSQPPLGGYHNEQFF
.	TRBV28	.	TRBJ1-2	TGTGCCAGCAGATTCGTCCGGGACTATGACTATGGCTACACCTTC	CASRFVRDYDYGYTF
.	TRBV10-3	.	TRBJ2-7	TGTGCCATCAGAGGGGACGCTTCCTCCTACGAGCAGTACTTC	CAIRGDASSYEQYF
.	TRBV7-9	TRBD2	TRBJ2-1	TGTGCCAGCAGCTTCGAACTAGCGGGGAACAATGAGCAGTTCTTC	CASSFELAGNNEQFF
few	TRBV29-1	TRBD1	TRBJ1-2	TGCAGCGTTGCCGGGACAGGTTCGTTGGCCTATGGCTACACCTTC	CSVAGTGSLAYGYTF
few	TRBV5-1	.	TRBJ2-7	TGCGCCAGCAGCTTGGCCTACTTGGACGGGGGCGAGCAGTACTTC	CASSLAYLDGGEQYF
.	TRBV20-1	TRBD2	TRBJ2-1	TGCAGTGCTGAGGGAGGGAGGGTATACAATGAGCAGTTCTTC	CSAEGGRVYNEQFF
.	TRBV4-3	.	TRBJ2-1	TGCGCCAGCAGCCAAGATGGTCGGGCGTCCTACAATGAGCAGTTCTTC	CASSQDGRASYNEQFF
.	TRBV18	.	TRBJ1-2	TGTGCCAGCTCGCCAGAGGGGACGGACTATGGCTACACCTTC	CASSPEGTDYGYTF
.	TRBV28	.	TRBJ2-4	TGTGCCAGCAGTTCCGGTGCCTGGGGCAAAAACATTCAGTACTTC	CASSSGAWGKNIQYF
.	TRBV7-2	.	TRBJ2-6	TGTGCCAGCAGCTTAGTAAGGGGGAGCGGGGCCAACGTCCTGACTTTC	CASSLVRGSGANVLTF
few	TRBV7-2	.	TRBJ1-1	TGTGCCAGCAGGCGTTTGAACACTGAAGCTTTCTTT	CASRRLNTEAFF
.	TRBV19	.	TRBJ1-1	TGTGCCAGTAGTATCAACCAGGGTTGGAACACTGAAGCTTTCTTT	CASSINQGWNTEAFF
few	TRBV20-1	.	TRBJ2-7	TGCAGTGCTAGGTGGGGGTCCTACGAGCAGTACTTC	CSARWGSYEQYF
few	TRBV11-2	TRBD2	TRBJ2-7	TGTGCCAGCAGCTTGGGAGCGGGAGCTTCCTACGAGCAGTACTTC	CASSLGAGASYEQYF
few	TRBV29-1	TRBD1	TRBJ2-1	TGCAGCGTTGAGGGACAGGGGAGAACTGGGTATGAGCAGTTCTTC	CSVEGQGRTGYEQFF
few	TRBV9	TRBD2	TRBJ2-5	TGTGCCAGCAGCCCAAGTTGGGTAGCGGGGGGCCAACAAGAGACCCAGTACTTC	CASSPSWVAGGQQETQYF
few	TRBV5-1	.	TRBJ1-1	TGCGCCAGCAGCTTGGCTCGAGAATTGAACACTGAAGCTTTCTTT	CASSLARELNTEAFF
.	TRBV4-3	TRBD1	TRBJ2-6	TGCGCCAGCAGCCAAGAGGGACAGGTTAACTCTGGGGCCAACCTCCTGACTTTC	CASSQEGQVNSGANLLTF